The 32 T cell receptor beta chains listed next were all sequenced from one sample in a study of blood T cell repertoires in COVID-19. Generated by immunoSEQ multiplex PCR, the TCRdb table keeps only in-frame clones and is missing some. The table has roughly 500,000 clones, 75% to 90% seen once. Sequencing was carried out using PBMCs or T cells enriched from blood (not recorded which). The receptor set was obtained from a woman aged 60-70 years who had recovered from COVID-19.

The chain joins TRBV19 to TRBJ2-1, with TRBD1 identical over 7 bases. J was trimmed by 3 bases and V by 5 bases; bases with no gene match: 10. Germline-derived CDR1 and CDR2 are LNHDA and SQIVND (reference sequence). CDR3 length: 16 residues. CDR3 protein: CASSWVSGTDYNEQFF. The CDR3 coding sequence is TGTGCCAGTAGTTGGGTATCCGGGACAGACTACAATGAGCAGTTCTTC.

The chain combines TRBV7-8 with TRBJ1-3; a possible D gene is TRBD1 (6 bases). Germline V CDR1 and CDR2: SGHVS, FQNEAQ. The CDR3 extends over 18 amino acids. Trimming pared 7 bases from V and 4 bases from J, leaving 26 bases between. The CDR3 region is CASTPQRTVRTSGNTIYF. CDR3 nucleotide sequence: TGTGCCAGCACTCCCCAGCGGACAGTCCGTACTTCCGGAAACACCATATATTTT.

V usage is TRBV6-5 and J usage is TRBJ2-7; D perhaps matches TRBD2 (6 bases). Germline values: CDR1 MNHEY, CDR2 SVGAGI. This CDR3 is built from 14 residues. V lost 10 bases, J lost 3 bases, and 19 bases lay in between. CDR3 nucleotide sequence: TGTGCCACCAGAGGCGGGACCCTCATCTACGAGCAGTACTTC. It yields the protein CATRGGTLIYEQYF.

The chain couples TRBV27 to TRBJ1-2; a possible D gene is TRBD1 (5 bases). The CDR3 has 15 residues. CDR1 MNHEY and CDR2 SMNVEV come from the germline V gene (reference sequence). V was pared by 6 bases and J by 4 bases, with 18 bases between. The CDR3 bases are TGTGCCAGCAGCTCTTCGACAGTAGGGGTCTATGGCTACACCTTC. Its translation is CASSSSTVGVYGYTF.

This chain links TRBV29-1 with TRBJ2-1; a weak D match, TRBD2 (7 bases). Trimming shortened V by 5 bases and J by 1 base, and 15 bases separated the two germline ends. The CDR3 runs to 15 residues. Germline values: CDR1 SQVTM, CDR2 ANQGSEA. The CDR3 bases are TGCAGCGTTCCTCGAGGGGGGGGGTCCTACAATGAGCAGTTCTTC. Translating it yields CSVPRGGGSYNEQFF.

The V and J genes are TRBV12-3 or TRBV12-4 and TRBJ2-5; no firm D call. CDR3 length equals 10 residues. The V end lost 6 bases, the J end lost 5 bases, and 4 bases lay between the germline ends. CDR3 sequence reads: CASSGETQYF. CDR3 nucleotides: TGTGCCAGCAGCGGGGAGACCCAGTACTTC.

The V gene is TRBV7-2, the J gene TRBJ1-6; weak D call: TRBD1 (6 bases). Germline V gene sequence: CDR1 SGHTA, CDR2 FQGNSA. V was cut by 4 bases and J by 10 bases, with 17 bases left in between. The CDR3 is 15 amino acids. The CDR3 loop reads CASSSLDRPYSPLHF. DNA for the CDR3: TGTGCCAGCAGCTCTCTTGACAGGCCCTACTCACCCCTCCACTTT. The full variable domain, rest sourced from reference TRBV7-2 and TRBJ1-6, is GAGVSQSPSNKVTEKGKDVELRCDPISGHTALYWYRQSLGQGLEFLIYFQGNSAPDKSGLPSDRFSAERTGGSVSTLTIQRTQQEDSAVYLCASSSLDRPYSPLHFGNGTRLTVT.

This chain joins TRBV11-2 and TRBJ1-1; TRBD1 is a possible D gene (5 bases). The CDR3 has 12 amino acids. CDR1 SGHAT and CDR2 FQNNGV come from the germline V gene. V lost 1 base, J lost 7 bases, and 7 bases lay in between. DNA of the CDR3: TGTGCCAGCAGCTTAGTTACAGGTGAAGCTTTCTTT. Its protein product is CASSLVTGEAFF.

This chain connects TRBV5-1 to TRBJ2-1, with 9 nucleotides matching TRBD2. The germline V gene has CDR1 SGHRS and CDR2 YFSETQ. With 2 bases clipped from V and 2 bases from J, the junction kept 2 bases outside the gene matches. The CDR3 sequence is 15 residues long. CDR3 loop: CASSFGGGAYNEQFF. The CDR3 DNA sequence: TGCGCCAGCAGCTTTGGCGGGGGGGCCTACAATGAGCAGTTCTTC.

Details on this clone: The same CDR3 also results from other DNA sequences found in this sample. The chain combines TRBV11-3 with TRBJ2-3; D might be TRBD1 (6 bases). Germline V CDR1 and CDR2: SGHNT, YENEEA. CDR3 length: 15 amino acids. Trimming took off 1 base at V and 0 bases at J, with 8 bases between the two ends. The CDR3 bases are TGTGCCAGCAGCTTAGGTCAGGGGAGCACAGATACGCAGTATTTT. It codes for CASSLGQGSTDTQYF.

This rearrangement joins TRBV4-1 to TRBJ1-2; D is undetermined. This CDR3 spans 13 amino acids. V was trimmed by 1 base and J by 7 bases, leaving 10 bases between them. Germline V gives CDR1 MGHRA, CDR2 YSYEKL. The CDR3 here is CASSQGAGSGYTF. CDR3 sequence (DNA): TGCGCCAGCAGCCAAGGGGCGGGGAGTGGCTACACCTTC.

This sequence joins TRBV29-1 and TRBJ1-2; TRBD1 matches 7 bases. Germline V gives CDR1 SQVTM, CDR2 ANQGSEA. This CDR3 is 15 amino acids long. J lost 2 bases, V lost 1 base, and 7 bases had no gene match. The CDR3 spells CSVEALGGQNYGYTF. CDR3 DNA: TGCAGCGTTGAAGCCCTGGGGGGACAGAACTATGGCTACACCTTC.

The V gene is TRBV11-2, the J gene TRBJ2-7; 7 nucleotides line up with TRBD2. Germline V CDR1 and CDR2: SGHAT, FQNNGV. The V segment lost 5 bases and the J segment 6 bases; nucleotides outside the gene matches: 7. The CDR3 consists of 13 residues. This chain's CDR3 is CASSPGGIIEQYF. The CDR3 bases are TGTGCCAGCAGCCCCGGGGGGATCATCGAGCAGTACTTC.

In this sample, this clone turned up once. This chain connects TRBV5-1 to TRBJ2-2, with 10 positions matching TRBD2. The germline CDR1 and CDR2 sequences are SGHRS and YFSETQ. J gave up 4 bases and V 2 bases, and 5 bases lay outside the gene matches. The CDR3 consists of 16 residues. The CDR3 DNA follows: TGCGCCAGCAGCTTTCTAGCGGGGGTGCTCACCGGGGAGCTGTTTTTT. Its translation: CASSFLAGVLTGELFF. The full variable domain, in which reference TRBV5-1 and TRBJ2-2 provide the parts outside the CDR3, is KAGVTQTPRYLIKTRGQQVTLSCSPISGHRSVSWYQQTPGQGLQFLFEYFSETQRNKGNFPGRFSGRQFSNSRSEMNVSTLELGDSALYLCASSFLAGVLTGELFFGEGSRLTVL.

This clone was seen once. The V and J genes are TRBV3-1 (or the pseudogene TRBV3-2) and TRBJ2-1, with a weak D call TRBD2 (6 bases). The germline V gene has CDR1 LGHDT and CDR2 YNNKEL (reference sequence). V was shortened by 0 bases and J by 10 bases, with 10 bases between the two germline ends. This CDR3 is 13 amino acids long. The CDR3 here is CASSQEGLREQFF. As DNA, the CDR3 is TGTGCCAGCAGCCAAGAGGGACTCCGGGAGCAGTTCTTC.

This clone showed up just once. The V and J genes are TRBV11-3 and TRBJ1-2; maybe TRBD1 (5 bases). The V end lost 5 bases, the J end lost 2 bases, and 9 bases lay between the germline ends. The CDR3 runs 13 residues. Germline-derived CDR1 and CDR2 are SGHNT and YENEEA. The CDR3 nucleotides are TGTGCCAGCAGCCAGGGACTAAACTATGGCTACACCTTC. It codes for CASSQGLNYGYTF.

The chain employs TRBV19 and TRBJ2-4, with a weak D call TRBD1 (5 bases). The CDR3 sequence is 14 residues long. CDR1 and CDR2 from the germline V gene are LNHDA and SQIVND (reference sequence). With 6 bases removed from V and 6 bases from J, the gap between germline ends came to 15 bases. The CDR3 DNA follows: TGTGCCAGTAGGGGGTCAGGGCAGGGAAACATTCAGTACTTC. Amino acids: CASRGSGQGNIQYF.

The genes are TRBV29-1 and TRBJ1-1, with 8 positions matching TRBD1. Germline CDR1 and CDR2: SQVTM and ANQGSEA. This CDR3 is built from 13 residues. With 8 bases clipped from V and 0 bases from J, the junction kept 5 bases outside the gene matches. DNA for the CDR3: TGCAGCTACAGGGGGGGAGTGAACACTGAAGCTTTCTTT. Protein product: CSYRGGVNTEAFF.

The chain uses TRBV7-9 and TRBJ2-3; 9 bases are shared with TRBD2. Germline CDR1 reads SEHNR; CDR2 reads FQNEAQ (reference sequence). V lost 2 bases and J lost 3; bases outside the gene matches: 3. This CDR3 region has 15 residues. Written as DNA, the CDR3 is TGTGCCAGCAGCTTATGGCGGGGGGGGACAGATACGCAGTATTTT. It is translated as CASSLWRGGTDTQYF.

The chain uses TRBV7-6 and TRBJ2-2, with a tentative D call TRBD1 (6 bases). V was pared by 5 bases and J by 6 bases, with 13 bases between. Looked up from germline, CDR1 is SGHVS and CDR2 is FNYEAQ. The CDR3 runs 14 residues. DNA for the CDR3: TGTGCCAGCAGCCCTGGACAGCTTCCCGGGGAGCTGTTTTTT. Translated, it gives CASSPGQLPGELFF.

The chain has TRBV24-1 and TRBJ2-7; the D gene is possibly TRBD1 (6 bases). Germline V gene sequence: CDR1 KGHDR, CDR2 SFDVKD. The CDR3 is 16 amino acids. The V end was cut by 0 bases, the J end by 4 bases, with 15 bases between. The CDR3 sequence: CATSDLHRAISYEQYV. CDR3 nucleotides: TGTGCCACCAGTGATTTGCACAGGGCCATCTCATACGAGCAGTACGTC.

This chain uses TRBV6-1 with TRBJ1-6; D is unresolved. V was trimmed by 1 base and J by 10 bases, leaving 5 bases between them. Germline loops: CDR1 MNHNS, CDR2 SASEGT. This CDR3 is 12 amino acids long. CDR3 protein: CASSEGGSPLHF. The CDR3 nucleotides read TGTGCCAGCAGTGAAGGAGGATCACCCCTCCACTTT.

The chain recombines TRBV19 with TRBJ2-4, with 11 positions matching TRBD2. Trimming cost V 3 bases and J 0 bases; bases outside gene matches: 10. The CDR3 extends over 19 amino acids. Per germline, CDR1 LNHDA and CDR2 SQIVND (reference sequence). The CDR3 nucleotides read TGTGCCAGTAGTATCAAGACTAGCGGGGCCGATCTAGCCAAAAACATTCAGTACTTC. This sequence encodes CASSIKTSGADLAKNIQYF.

The chain carries TRBV27 and TRBJ2-1, with TRBD2 as a possible D gene (7 bases). From germline, CDR1 is MNHEY and CDR2 SMNVEV (reference sequence). The CDR3 runs 16 residues. Trimming removed 6 bases from V and 7 bases from J, with 22 bases in between. CDR3 sequence: CASSRRREGGRNEQFF. CDR3 DNA: TGTGCCAGCAGCCGCAGGAGGGAGGGGGGTAGGAATGAGCAGTTCTTC.

In this sample, this clone turned up once. Other DNA sequences from this sample encode an identical CDR3 as well. This rearrangement joins TRBV2 to TRBJ1-6, with 7 bases matching TRBD1. The CDR3 extends over 14 amino acids. Germline trimming cut 6 bases from V and 7 bases from J; bases unmatched to any gene: 6. Germline CDR1 SNHLY, CDR2 FYNNEI. This chain's CDR3 is CASSLTGWNSPLHF. The CDR3 region has the DNA TGTGCCAGCAGCCTGACAGGGTGGAATTCACCCCTCCACTTT.

The rearrangement links TRBV20-1 to TRBJ2-1, with D tentatively TRBD2 (5 bases). The CDR3 extends over 13 amino acids. CDR1 DFQATT and CDR2 SNEGSKA come from the germline V gene (reference sequence). V gave up 3 bases and J gave up 4 bases, with 10 bases separating them. The CDR3 loop reads CSASYSGYNEQFF. CDR3 DNA: TGCAGTGCTAGTTACAGCGGTTACAATGAGCAGTTCTTC.

This chain joins TRBV5-1 and TRBJ1-1; the match to TRBD1 covers 8 bases. V gave up 0 bases and J gave up 7 bases; unmatched junction bases: 5. The CDR3 sequence is 14 residues long. Germline CDR1 SGHRS, CDR2 YFSETQ. CDR3 in amino acids: CASSLEGQGSEAFF. In DNA form, the CDR3 reads TGCGCCAGCAGCTTGGAAGGACAGGGTAGTGAAGCTTTCTTT. Using reference TRBV5-1 and TRBJ1-1 for the parts outside the CDR3, the full variable domain is KAGVTQTPRYLIKTRGQQVTLSCSPISGHRSVSWYQQTPGQGLQFLFEYFSETQRNKGNFPGRFSGRQFSNSRSEMNVSTLELGDSALYLCASSLEGQGSEAFFGQGTRLTVV.

The chain joins TRBV2 to TRBJ2-1; 7 bases align to TRBD1. V dropped 3 bases and J dropped 1; count of bases not matched to a gene: 6. This CDR3 comprises 16 residues. Germline assignment: CDR1 SNHLY and CDR2 FYNNEI. Written as DNA, the CDR3 is TGTGCCAGCAGTGACCCCGGGACAGCATCCTACAATGAGCAGTTCTTC. Translating gives CASSDPGTASYNEQFF.

The chain joins TRBV19 to TRBJ2-5, with no clear D. V lost 4 bases and J lost 2, with 8 bases in between. This CDR3 contains 13 residues. CDR1 is LNHDA and CDR2 is SQIVND in the germline V gene (reference sequence). CDR3: CASSRRNQETQYF. For the CDR3, the DNA is TGTGCCAGTAGTAGGAGAAATCAAGAGACCCAGTACTTC. The whole variable domain, remainder taken from reference TRBV19 and TRBJ2-5, is DGGITQSPKYLFRKEGQNVTLSCEQNLNHDAMYWYRQDPGQGLRLIYYSQIVNDFQKGDIAEGYSVSREKKESFPLTVTSAQKNPTAFYLCASSRRNQETQYFGPGTRLLVL.

The table lists this clone with a few counts. J is TRBJ1-2 and V is TRBV2, with D possibly being TRBD1 (5 bases). CDR1 is SNHLY, CDR2 FYNNEI, per germline. The CDR3 length is 11 residues. Trimming took 3 bases from V and 14 from J, leaving 13 bases between them. This CDR3 is CASSEEGEGTF. CDR3 DNA: TGTGCCAGCAGTGAGGAAGGGGAGGGGACCTTC. The full variable domain, in which reference TRBV2 and TRBJ1-2 provide the parts outside the CDR3, is EPEVTQTPSHQVTQMGQEVILRCVPISNHLYFYWYRQILGQKVEFLVSFYNNEISEKSEIFDDQFSVERPDGSNFTLKIRSTKLEDSAMYFCASSEEGEGTFGSGTRLTVV.

V gene TRBV4-1 combines with J gene TRBJ1-3; D gene uncertain. Trimming took 0 bases from V and 0 from J, leaving 9 bases between them. Looked up from germline, CDR1 is MGHRA and CDR2 is YSYEKL. The CDR3 loop spans 16 amino acids. CDR3 sequence (DNA): TGCGCCAGCAGCCAAGATCCGGGGAACTCTGGAAACACCATATATTTT. Translated: CASSQDPGNSGNTIYF.

The chain has TRBV28 and TRBJ1-2; possibly TRBD1 for D (6 bases). CDR1 and CDR2 from the germline V gene are MDHEN and SYDVKM. V was pared by 2 bases and J by 4 bases, with 11 bases between. The CDR3 consists of 14 residues. This chain's CDR3 is CASSLVQGSYGYTF. DNA for the CDR3: TGTGCCAGCAGTTTAGTCCAGGGGAGCTATGGCTACACCTTC.